One T cell receptor (beta chain) is described in this entry. This entry comes from a study of technical replicates of blood from a few donors. Germline lookup yields CDR1 SGHRS and CDR2 YFSETQ. The CDR3 loop spans 14 amino acids. The J segment lost 6 bases and the V segment lost 4 bases, leaving 7 bases of the junction unmatched. This table comes from immunoSEQ multiplex PCR, and its TCRdb copy is limited to in-frame clones, with some not included. This sample has tens of thousands of clones, with approximately 96% found just once. The clonotype was recovered from a human donor in good health. The material sequenced was T cells isolated from PBMCs. This chain connects TRBV5-1 to TRBJ1-2, with 9 bases matching TRBD1. This chain's CDR3 is CASSLTGGSNGYTF. The CDR3 nucleotides read TGCGCCAGCAGCCTTACAGGGGGCTCGAATGGCTACACCTTC.